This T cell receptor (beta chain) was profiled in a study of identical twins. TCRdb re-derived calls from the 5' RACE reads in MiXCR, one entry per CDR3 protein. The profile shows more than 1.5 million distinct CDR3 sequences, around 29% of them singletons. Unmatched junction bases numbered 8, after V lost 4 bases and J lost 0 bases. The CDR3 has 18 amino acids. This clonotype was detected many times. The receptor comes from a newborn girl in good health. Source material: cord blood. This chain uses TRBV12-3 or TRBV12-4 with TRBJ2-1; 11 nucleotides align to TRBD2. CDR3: CASSSPRLAGSSYNEQFF. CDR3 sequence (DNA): TGTGCCAGCAGTTCTCCCCGACTAGCGGGAAGCTCCTACAATGAGCAGTTCTTC.